This entry lists 17 T cell receptor beta chains sequenced from one sample in a study of cytomegalovirus exposure and HLA in healthy donors. With 60 Vbeta and 13 Jbeta primers, the PCR was carried out. TCRdb's table, derived via immunoSEQ multiplex PCR, lists solely in-frame clones and lacks some. The table shows around 100,000 clones, with around 77% occurring only once. What was sequenced was PBMCs. All receptors come from a woman aged 25 to 39 in good health and CMV-seropositive.

Only a few counts were recorded for this clone. The CDR3, as DNA: TGTGCCAGCAGCCCGGCTGGGACACATCAAGAGACCCAGTACTTC. The encoded protein is CASSPAGTHQETQYF. The chain joins TRBV5-4 to TRBJ2-5; D might be TRBD1 (6 bases). Germline V gene data show CDR1 as SGHNT and CDR2 as YYREEE (reference sequence). V was clipped by 4 bases and J by 2 bases, with 15 bases between them. The CDR3 is 15 residues long.

Written as DNA, the CDR3 is TGTGCCAGCAGCTTTCGCTTTTCGGACAGCTATGGCTACACCTTC. Residues: CASSFRFSDSYGYTF. The rearrangement joins TRBV7-8 to TRBJ1-2; D may be TRBD1 (6 bases). The CDR3 is 15 residues long. Trimming shortened V by 3 bases and J by 4 bases, and 15 bases separated the two germline ends. CDR1 and CDR2 from the germline V gene are SGHVS and FQNEAQ.

This clone was seen just once. The gene calls are TRBV14 and TRBJ1-4; 8 nucleotides align to TRBD1. Unmatched junction bases numbered 8, after V lost 2 bases and J lost 6 bases. The CDR3 runs 16 residues. Germline V lookup: CDR1 SGHDN, CDR2 FVKESK. The CDR3 sequence is CASSQLIVTGDEKLFF. Written as DNA, the CDR3 is TGTGCCAGCAGCCAACTCATAGTGACAGGGGATGAAAAACTGTTTTTT.

Of note for this clone: Other DNA sequences in this sample translate to the same CDR3. The CDR3 is CASSEGTGGSGYTF. In nucleotides, the CDR3 is TGTGCCAGCAGTGAAGGAACAGGGGGCTCTGGCTACACCTTC. This chain joins TRBV6-1 and TRBJ1-2; 9 nucleotides agree with TRBD1. The J segment lost 7 bases and the V segment lost 1 base, leaving 4 bases of the junction unmatched. The CDR3 runs 14 residues. Per germline, CDR1 MNHNS and CDR2 SASEGT.

This chain links TRBV7-9 with TRBJ1-1, with D uncertain. The CDR3 loop spans 15 amino acids. Germline CDR1 reads SEHNR; CDR2 reads FQNEAQ (reference sequence). Trimming cost V 5 bases and J 4 bases, with 17 bases left between them. For the CDR3, the DNA is TGTGCCAGCAGCCCCCGCGCATTGGAGGGCACTGAAGCTTTCTTT. Amino acid sequence: CASSPRALEGTEAFF.

This chain connects TRBV7-3 to TRBJ2-5; D possibly corresponds to TRBD1 (6 bases). Per germline, CDR1 SGHTA and CDR2 FQGTGA. Trimming shortened V by 6 bases and J by 2 bases, and 10 bases separated the two germline ends. The CDR3 has 13 amino acids. The CDR3 loop is CASSQGNQETQYF. CDR3 sequence (DNA): TGTGCCAGCAGTCAGGGGAATCAAGAGACCCAGTACTTC.

The V gene is TRBV29-1, the J gene TRBJ2-1, with 9 bases aligning to TRBD1. Germline CDR1 and CDR2: SQVTM and ANQGSEA. The CDR3 sequence is 12 residues long. V dropped 7 bases and J dropped 4; count of bases not matched to a gene: 2. The DNA of the CDR3 is TGCAGCGAGGGACAGGGATACAATGAGCAGTTCTTC. Encoded protein: CSEGQGYNEQFF.

This chain links TRBV11-2 with TRBJ1-1; D call uncertain. The CDR3 extends over 11 amino acids. Germline CDR1 reads SGHAT; CDR2 reads FQNNGV. Trimming cost V 4 bases and J 3 bases, with 3 bases left between them. The CDR3 loop reads CASSSYTEAFF. The DNA for the CDR3 is TGTGCCAGCAGCTCCTACACTGAAGCTTTCTTT.

This clone has more than one count but fewer than ten. This chain uses TRBV6-1 with TRBJ2-3; 8 nucleotides line up with TRBD1. The CDR3 covers 15 residues. After removal of 6 bases from V and 3 bases from J, the junction contained 8 bases not matched to a gene. Germline lookup yields CDR1 MNHNS and CDR2 SASEGT. The DNA of the CDR3 is TGTGCCAGCAGATCTCAGGGGGCGCTGACAGATACGCAGTATTTT. Protein sequence: CASRSQGALTDTQYF.

The V call is TRBV6-5, the J call TRBJ1-1; 8 nucleotides agree with TRBD1. The CDR3 is 12 residues long. CDR1 is MNHEY, CDR2 SVGAGI, per germline. Unmatched junction bases numbered 1, after V lost 0 bases and J lost 10 bases. DNA for the CDR3: TGTGCCAGCAGTTACTCGACAGGGGCAGCTTTCTTT. As protein: CASSYSTGAAFF.

This clone occurred a few times. This chain connects TRBV14 to TRBJ2-5, with 7 bases aligning to TRBD1. The V gene's germline CDR1 is SGHDN and CDR2 FVKESK. The CDR3 spans 15 residues. Trimming at V came to 1 base and at J to 5 bases, leaving 7 bases not matched to a gene. The CDR3 DNA reads as TGTGCCAGCAGCCAAGTACAGGGGATGGGGGAGACCCAGTACTTC. It codes for CASSQVQGMGETQYF. The entire variable domain, with the rest obtained from reference TRBV14 and TRBJ2-5, is as follows: EAGVTQFPSHSVIEKGQTVTLRCDPISGHDNLYWYRRVMGKEIKFLLHFVKESKQDESGMPNNRFLAERTGGTYSTLKVQPAELEDSGVYFCASSQVQGMGETQYFGPGTRLLVL.

This clone has more than one count but fewer than ten. The gene calls are TRBV2 and TRBJ1-5; D is perhaps TRBD1 (5 bases). CDR3 length: 13 residues. CDR1 is SNHLY, CDR2 FYNNEI, per germline. V gave up 11 bases and J gave up 6 bases, with 17 bases separating them. The CDR3 coding sequence is TGTGCCGGGGGGTCGAGGGAAGGTCAGCCCCAGCATTTT. Amino acid sequence: CAGGSREGQPQHF.

The chain recombines TRBV7-9 with TRBJ1-2; 7 bases fit TRBD1. CDR3 length: 14 amino acids. V lost 4 bases, J lost 8 bases, and 10 bases stayed unmatched. The V gene's germline CDR1 is SEHNR and CDR2 FQNEAQ (reference sequence). The CDR3 region is CASSSMEGASGYTF. CDR3 DNA: TGTGCCAGCAGCTCGATGGAGGGGGCTAGCGGCTACACCTTC.

This clone was counted between two and nine times. The V gene is TRBV5-1, the J gene TRBJ1-2, with a weak D call TRBD1 (6 bases). V dropped 0 bases and J dropped 3 bases, with 12 bases sitting between them. This CDR3 region has 15 residues. CDR1 SGHRS and CDR2 YFSETQ come from the germline V gene. CDR3 protein: CASSLGQGLDYGYTF. CDR3 sequence (DNA): TGCGCCAGCAGCTTGGGGCAGGGGCTCGACTATGGCTACACCTTC.

The chain joins TRBV11-3 to TRBJ2-3; TRBD1 agrees at 12 bases. Germline V gene data show CDR1 as SGHNT and CDR2 as YENEEA. With 6 bases clipped from V and 7 bases from J, the junction kept 5 bases outside the gene matches. There are 14 residues in the CDR3. The CDR3 region is CASRGTGGSNTQYF. The CDR3 region has the DNA TGTGCCAGCAGAGGGACAGGGGGCTCGAATACGCAGTATTTT.

The V call is TRBV2, the J call TRBJ2-7, with TRBD2 as a possible D gene (6 bases). This CDR3 region has 14 residues. Germline V gene data show CDR1 as SNHLY and CDR2 as FYNNEI. V lost 8 bases and J 0 bases, leaving 14 bases between the germline ends. CDR3 sequence reads: CASSDGLNSYEQYF. In DNA form, the CDR3 reads TGTGCCAGCTCAGACGGACTAAACTCCTACGAGCAGTACTTC.

The chain uses TRBV6-6 and TRBJ1-1; tentative D call: TRBD1 (6 bases). Germline CDR1 and CDR2: MNHNY and SVGAGI (reference sequence). This CDR3 region has 14 residues. Trimming left V 1 base short and J 4 bases short, with 10 bases between. The CDR3 DNA reads TGTGCCAGCAGTTACTTGGGGGCAAGCACTGAAGCTTTCTTT. Amino acids: CASSYLGASTEAFF.